The clone carrying this T cell receptor (beta chain) appeared many times. Clones were read by immunoSEQ multiplex PCR, and TCRdb kept only the in-frame ones, dropping some. The sample has 95,000 to 120,000 clones, roughly 80% seen once. The data stem from a study of blood T cell repertoires in COVID-19. Study-level information: Specimens from acute and convalescent COVID-19 originated in the United States, Italy and Spain. In each case, the material was cDNA or gDNA derived from T cells, B-cell-depleted T cells, or PBMCs.

The germline V and J ends were trimmed by 3 bases and 2 bases, with 17 bases remaining between them. In germline, CDR1 is DFQATT, CDR2 SNEGSKA (reference sequence). The CDR3 length is 16 residues. The rearrangement links TRBV20-1 to TRBJ1-5; tentatively, D is TRBD1 (5 bases). Sequenced: peripheral blood. The TCR originated in a man between 45 and 60 years old with acute or convalescent COVID-19. CDR3 amino acids: CSASHGHTGGNQPQHF. As DNA, the CDR3 is TGCAGTGCTAGTCATGGACACACTGGGGGCAATCAGCCCCAGCATTTT.